A single sample gave rise to the 25 T cell receptor beta chains below, sequenced in a study of CD8+CD57+ T cells in acquired aplastic anemia. TCR beta VDJ combinations and CDR3 sequences were profiled from genomic DNA. MiXCR, run by TCRdb on the reads, gives a single entry per CDR3 protein. The sample has about 220,000 distinct CDR3 sequences; 30% to 40% are singletons. Sequenced input: sorted CD4+, CD8+, or CD8+CD57+ T cells (not recorded which) from PBMCs. The receptors shown here come from a human donor in good health, serving as a control.

About this clonotype itself: One base away lies a much larger clone, so this may be a sequencing read error. The chain is built from TRBV20-1 and TRBJ2-7; tentatively, D is TRBD1 (5 bases). The CDR3 is 15 amino acids. Trimming pared 4 bases from V and 4 bases from J, leaving 20 bases between. In germline, CDR1 is DFQATT, CDR2 SNEGSKA (reference sequence). CDR3 protein: CSAMGQYPSGYEQYF. The CDR3 nucleotides are TGCAGTGCTATGGGTCAGTACCCCTCAGGGTACGAGCAGTACTTC.

This chain connects TRBV9 to TRBJ1-2; 11 bases map to TRBD1. The CDR3 has 16 amino acids. Germline V lookup: CDR1 SGDLS, CDR2 YYNGEE. V lost 6 bases to trimming and J lost 3 bases; unmatched junction nucleotides: 10. Here the CDR3 DNA reads TGTGCCAGCACCCTGATGGGGACAGGGGGGTACTATGGCTACACCTTC. Its protein product is CASTLMGTGGYYGYTF. The entire variable domain, with the rest obtained from reference TRBV9 and TRBJ1-2, is as follows: DSGVTQTPKHLITATGQRVTLRCSPRSGDLSVYWYQQSLDQGLQFLIQYYNGEERAKGNILERFSAQQFPDLHSELNLSSLELGDSALYFCASTLMGTGGYYGYTFGSGTRLTVV.

The V gene is TRBV24-1, the J gene TRBJ2-5; 7 bases line up with TRBD1. Looked up from germline, CDR1 is KGHDR and CDR2 is SFDVKD. The CDR3 consists of 13 residues. V shed 9 bases and J 1 base; nucleotides not matched to a gene: 4. CDR3 nucleotide sequence: TGTGCCACCGGACAGGAGGCCCAAGAGACCCAGTACTTC. Its protein product is CATGQEAQETQYF.

This clonotype has at least ten counts. The rearrangement joins TRBV20-1 to TRBJ1-4, with TRBD1 matching 7 bases. Germline values: CDR1 DFQATT, CDR2 SNEGSKA (reference sequence). Losses at the gene ends were 0 bases for V and 7 bases for J; bases not matched to a gene: 8. CDR3 size: 15 residues. The CDR3 DNA reads as TGCAGTGCTAGAGACCCGGGACAGTTGGGTGAAAAACTGTTTTTT. It specifies CSARDPGQLGEKLFF.

This clonotype was detected ten times or more. V gene TRBV6-2 or TRBV6-3 combines with J gene TRBJ2-7; perhaps TRBD2 as D (5 bases). This CDR3 region has 14 residues. With 9 bases removed from V and 2 bases from J, the gap between germline ends came to 17 bases. Germline V gene lookup returns CDR1 MNHEY and CDR2 SVGEGT. CDR3 bases: TGTGCCAGTGGGAGATCGGCAGGTACCTACGAGCAGTACTTC. Its protein is CASGRSAGTYEQYF.

As regards this clonotype: This may come from a read error, since a much larger clone is one base off. The chain has TRBV6-1 and TRBJ2-7; 7 nucleotides match TRBD1. V lost 6 bases, J lost 4 bases, and 6 bases stayed unmatched. CDR3 length: 13 amino acids. The germline V gene has CDR1 MNHNS and CDR2 SASEGT. The CDR3 here is CASRRQGFYEQYF. DNA of the CDR3: TGTGCCAGCAGACGACAGGGATTTTACGAGCAGTACTTC.

V usage is TRBV2 and J usage is TRBJ2-3; D assignment may be TRBD1 or TRBD2 (6 bases each). There are 15 residues in the CDR3. The germline gives CDR1 SNHLY, CDR2 FYNNEI. The V and J ends lost 5 bases and 2 bases respectively, with 14 bases between them. The CDR3 coding sequence is TGTGCCAGCAGTCCGAGGGGGGATACCACAGATACGCAGTATTTT. Translated, it gives CASSPRGDTTDTQYF.

In its sample, this clonotype was seen many times. This chain joins TRBV7-2 and TRBJ2-5, with D tentatively TRBD1 or TRBD2 (5 bases each). Germline assignment: CDR1 SGHTA and CDR2 FQGNSA. The V gene lost 8 bases and the J gene lost 0 bases, with 16 bases spanning the gap. The CDR3 consists of 15 residues. The CDR3 DNA sequence: TGTGCCAGCGCTAAAGGGACCTGGTACCAAGAGACCCAGTACTTC. It encodes CASAKGTWYQETQYF.

This clonotype was seen at least ten times. The chain links TRBV19 to TRBJ2-5; TRBD1 matches 7 bases. V gave up 4 bases and J gave up 5 bases; unmatched junction bases: 7. The CDR3 extends over 14 amino acids. CDR1 is LNHDA, CDR2 SQIVND, per germline (reference sequence). The chain's CDR3 is CASSSKGARETQYF. The CDR3 region has the DNA TGTGCCAGTAGTAGCAAGGGGGCGCGGGAGACCCAGTACTTC.

This clonotype was found once. This chain uses TRBV7-3 with TRBJ2-1; D possibly corresponds to TRBD1 (6 bases). Trimming pared 5 bases from V and 9 bases from J, leaving 11 bases between. This CDR3 contains 12 residues. Germline V gene sequence: CDR1 SGHTA, CDR2 FQGTGA. This CDR3 reads CASSQRGSEQFF. The CDR3 DNA is TGTGCCAGCAGCCAAAGGGGGTCTGAGCAGTTCTTC.

This chain connects TRBV20-1 to TRBJ2-5; D is perhaps TRBD1 (5 bases). The germline V gene has CDR1 DFQATT and CDR2 SNEGSKA (reference sequence). This CDR3 is 17 amino acids long. The V and J ends lost 1 base and 0 bases respectively, with 18 bases between them. As DNA, the CDR3 is TGCAGTGCTAGAGTTGAATGGTGGGGCTTGTACCAAGAGACCCAGTACTTC. It translates to CSARVEWWGLYQETQYF.

This clonotype came up a few times. The chain carries TRBV20-1 and TRBJ1-6; no clear D gene. Germline V CDR1 and CDR2: DFQATT, SNEGSKA (reference sequence). Trimming removed 6 bases at V and 5 bases at J, with 20 bases between. The CDR3 consists of 16 residues. CDR3 in amino acids: CSAGFPGKFHNSPLHF. The CDR3 DNA follows: TGCAGTGCGGGTTTCCCCGGGAAGTTTCATAATTCACCCCTCCACTTT.

This clonotype was detected a few times. The chain employs TRBV12-3 or TRBV12-4 and TRBJ2-7, with D perhaps matching TRBD1 or TRBD2 (5 bases each). The ends were cut back, 5 bases at V and 5 bases at J, with 19 bases in the middle. CDR3 length: 15 residues. This chain's CDR3 is CASSRDLLVEHEQYF. The CDR3 DNA is TGTGCCAGCAGTCGGGACCTTTTAGTAGAACACGAGCAGTACTTC.

As to this clonotype: Germline is not matched at one junction end, which may reflect a read error. V and J are TRBV10-3 and TRBJ1-2, with D tentatively TRBD1 (5 bases). Germline V CDR1 and CDR2: ENHRY, SYGVKD. This CDR3 is built from 14 residues. The CDR3 nucleotides are TGTGCCAGCAGTCGCGCGACTTTAAGGGGAGGCTACACCTTC. As protein: CASSRATLRGGYTF.

Remarks on this clonotype: This may be a read error: a much more frequent sequence differs by one nucleotide. The rearrangement links TRBV19 to TRBJ2-7; TRBD2 matches at 12 bases. CDR1 is LNHDA and CDR2 is SQIVND in the germline V gene (reference sequence). The length of the CDR3 is 15 residues. Trimming cost V 2 bases and J 7 bases; bases outside gene matches: 6. CDR3 sequence: CASSITSGRLDEQYF. The CDR3, as DNA: TGTGCCAGTAGTATAACTAGCGGGAGGCTCGATGAGCAGTACTTC. Filled out from reference TRBV19 and TRBJ2-7, the complete variable domain reads DGGITQSPKYLFRKEGQNVTLSCEQNLNHDAMYWYRQDPGQGLRLIYYSQIVNDFQKGDIAEGYSVSREKKESFPLTVTSAQKNPTAFYLCASSITSGRLDEQYFGPGTRLTVT.

This sequence joins TRBV10-2 and TRBJ2-5, with TRBD2 matching over 8 bases. The J segment lost 7 bases and the V segment lost 8 bases, leaving 6 bases of the junction unmatched. The CDR3 extends over 12 amino acids. Germline V gene data show CDR1 as WSHSY and CDR2 as SAAADI. CDR3 in amino acids: CASSKAGGTQYF. The CDR3 nucleotides are TGCGCCAGCTCTAAGGCGGGGGGGACCCAGTACTTC.

Many counts were recorded for this clonotype. The rearrangement links TRBV20-1 to TRBJ1-2; a possible D gene is TRBD1 (5 bases). The CDR3 sequence is 16 residues long. Germline lookup yields CDR1 DFQATT and CDR2 SNEGSKA (reference sequence). V was cut by 5 bases and J by 8 bases, with 27 bases left in between. CDR3 protein: CSAGTGTPRANGGYTF. The CDR3 nucleotides are TGCAGTGCTGGAACGGGGACGCCGCGGGCCAATGGAGGCTACACCTTC.

This rearrangement joins TRBV11-2 to TRBJ2-2; TRBD1 agrees at 8 bases. Per the germline V gene, CDR1 is SGHAT and CDR2 is FQNNGV. V shed 4 bases, J shed 6 bases, and the junction held 10 bases outside the gene matches. There are 16 residues in the CDR3. The CDR3 coding sequence is TGTGCCAGCAGCTACCGTCCCGGGACAGGCGCCGGGGAGCTGTTTTTT. Translated: CASSYRPGTGAGELFF.

The chain uses TRBV24-1 and TRBJ2-7; 7 bases line up with TRBD1. V gave up 11 bases and J gave up 2 bases; unmatched junction bases: 17. Germline CDR1 reads KGHDR; CDR2 reads SFDVKD. There are 16 residues in the CDR3. The CDR3 region is CASRQQGRDSTYEQYF. The CDR3 DNA follows: TGTGCCAGCCGCCAGCAGGGTCGGGACAGCACCTACGAGCAGTACTTC.

This clonotype was found a few times. This chain joins TRBV6-5 and TRBJ1-2, with 7 bases identical to TRBD1. V lost 0 bases and J lost 7; bases outside the gene matches: 2. CDR1 and CDR2 (germline): MNHEY, SVGAGI. CDR3 size: 13 residues. Here the CDR3 DNA reads TGTGCCAGCAGTTACTCCAGGGGGTTTGGCTACACCTTC. It encodes CASSYSRGFGYTF.

The chain links TRBV9 to TRBJ2-7; D may correspond to TRBD1 or TRBD2 (5 bases each). Germline lookup yields CDR1 SGDLS and CDR2 YYNGEE. Trimming took off 4 bases at V and 3 bases at J, with 17 bases between the two ends. The CDR3 covers 15 residues. The CDR3: CASSRRDGHSYEQYF. CDR3 coding DNA: TGTGCCAGCAGCCGCCGGGACGGTCATAGCTACGAGCAGTACTTC. Drawing the rest from reference TRBV9 and TRBJ2-7, the complete variable domain is DSGVTQTPKHLITATGQRVTLRCSPRSGDLSVYWYQQSLDQGLQFLIQYYNGEERAKGNILERFSAQQFPDLHSELNLSSLELGDSALYFCASSRRDGHSYEQYFGPGTRLTVT.

Many counts were recorded for this clonotype. The rearrangement links TRBV2 to TRBJ1-5; D gene uncertain. The CDR3 runs 13 residues. V was clipped by 3 bases and J by 3 bases, with 6 bases between them. Germline values: CDR1 SNHLY, CDR2 FYNNEI. CDR3 residues: CASSDESNQPQHF. The CDR3 DNA sequence: TGTGCCAGCAGTGATGAGTCCAATCAGCCCCAGCATTTT.

This clonotype was detected a few times. The gene calls are TRBV9 and TRBJ2-3; D ambiguous. The CDR3 runs to 15 residues. Trimming left V 3 bases short and J 3 bases short, with 14 bases between. Germline assignment: CDR1 SGDLS and CDR2 YYNGEE. The CDR3 DNA is TGTGCCAGCAGCGGGAGACTGGAGAAAACAGATACGCAGTATTTT. This encodes CASSGRLEKTDTQYF.

With respect to this clonotype: An end of the junction does not agree with germline; a read error may underlie this. The rearrangement links TRBV18 to TRBJ1-1; D remains unclear. CDR1 is KGHSH and CDR2 is LQKENI in the germline V gene. CDR3 size: 15 residues. The CDR3 region is CASSPLKGLNTGAFF. CDR3 coding DNA: TGTGCCAGCTCACCACTCAAAGGGCTCAACACTGGAGCTTTCTTT.

V gene TRBV2 combines with J gene TRBJ2-7, with D possibly being TRBD1 (5 bases). The V and J ends lost 4 bases and 6 bases respectively, with 16 bases between them. This CDR3 region has 14 residues. Germline V gene sequence: CDR1 SNHLY, CDR2 FYNNEI. The CDR3 DNA reads as TGTGCCAGCAGTGGGGCAGGGTTGGTCTGCGAGCAGTACTTC. Its translation is CASSGAGLVCEQYF. The complete variable domain, with remaining parts taken from reference TRBV2 and TRBJ2-7, reads EPEVTQTPSHQVTQMGQEVILRCVPISNHLYFYWYRQILGQKVEFLVSFYNNEISEKSEIFDDQFSVERPDGSNFTLKIRSTKLEDSAMYFCASSGAGLVCEQYFGPGTRLTVT.